This is a list of T cell receptor beta chains from one sample in a study of cytomegalovirus exposure and HLA in healthy donors. Measured with immunoSEQ multiplex PCR; TCRdb has only the in-frame clones, and not every one. The sample yields 220,000 or so clones, 80% to 85% seen once. The sequenced sample consisted of PBMCs. Every receptor here comes from a woman in her 30s in good health and CMV-seropositive. CDR3s include the opening cysteine and the closing phenylalanine or tryptophan. A D gene is named only where the DNA matches it firmly. Rows may omit the clone size; those that give it use once, few, many or a size class.

TRBJ2-1 | TRBV27 | NA | NA | CASSQRGYNEQFF | TGTGCCAGCTCACAAAGGGGGTACAATGAGCAGTTCTTC
TRBJ2-1 | TRBV30 | NA | NA | CACTGLSIGEQFF | TGTGCCTGCACGGGCCTTAGTATAGGTGAGCAGTTCTTC
TRBJ2-7 | TRBV25-1 | NA | few | CASRYRDEQYF | TGTGCCAGCAGGTACAGGGACGAGCAGTACTTC
TRBJ1-3 | TRBV5-6 | TRBD1 | NA | CASIDRGSGNTIYF | TGTGCCAGCATCGACAGGGGCTCTGGAAACACCATATATTTT
TRBJ1-5 | TRBV28 | NA | NA | CASSPTEYSNQPQHF | TGTGCCAGCAGCCCGACAGAGTATAGCAATCAGCCCCAGCATTTT
TRBJ2-7 | TRBV18 | NA | NA | CASSPPTIRDEQYF | TGTGCCAGCTCACCACCTACCATCCGGGACGAGCAGTACTTC
TRBJ2-5 | TRBV5-1 | TRBD2 | few | CASSQTLAGGETQYF | TGCGCCAGCAGCCAGACCTTAGCGGGAGGTGAGACCCAGTACTTC
TRBJ2-7 | TRBV28 | NA | NA | CATPHGHYEQYF | TGTGCCACCCCCCACGGGCACTACGAGCAGTACTTC
TRBJ2-7 | TRBV6-1 | NA | once | CASSDNYLDYEQYF | TGTGCCAGCAGTGACAACTATCTCGATTACGAGCAGTACTTC
TRBJ2-7 | TRBV5-4 | NA | NA | CASSSTPEDYEQYF | TGTGCCAGCAGCTCCACCCCTGAGGACTACGAGCAGTACTTC
TRBJ2-2 | TRBV19 | TRBD2 | few | CASSKAGGAGGELFF | TGTGCCAGTAGTAAAGCGGGAGGTGCTGGCGGGGAGCTGTTTTTT
TRBJ2-7 | TRBV25-1 | NA | NA | CASSDQGYEQYF | TGTGCCAGCAGTGACCAGGGTTACGAGCAGTACTTC
TRBJ1-2 | TRBV29-1 | NA | NA | CSAPLGLSGYTF | TGCAGCGCCCCCCTGGGGCTTAGTGGCTACACCTTC
TRBJ1-2 | TRBV10-2 | NA | NA | CASSTGLTEGYGYTF | TGCGCCAGCAGTACGGGACTGACGGAGGGTTATGGCTACACCTTC
TRBJ2-2 | TRBV7-9 | NA | NA | CASSLDWRQQGGELFF | TGTGCCAGCAGCTTGGATTGGCGGCAGCAGGGCGGGGAGCTGTTTTTT
TRBJ1-1 | TRBV6-5 | NA | NA | CASSYSGQTYTEAFF | TGTGCCAGCAGTTACTCCGGACAGACCTACACTGAAGCTTTCTTT
TRBJ1-1 | TRBV13 | NA | NA | CASSLQGYTEAFF | TGTGCCAGCAGCTTACAAGGATACACTGAAGCTTTCTTT
TRBJ2-7 | TRBV27 | TRBD2 | NA | CASRIVAGGTYEQYF | TGTGCCAGCAGGATCGTAGCGGGAGGAACCTACGAGCAGTACTTC
TRBJ1-1 | TRBV6-5 | TRBD1 | many | CASRGQPSEAFF | TGTGCCAGCAGGGGACAGCCATCTGAAGCTTTCTTT
TRBJ2-1 | TRBV5-4 | TRBD2 | NA | CASSFRLAGDLYNEQFF | TGTGCCAGCAGCTTCCGACTAGCGGGAGACCTCTACAATGAGCAGTTCTTC
TRBJ1-1 | TRBV6-5 | TRBD1 | NA | CASTWTGGTEAFF | TGTGCCAGCACTTGGACAGGGGGCACTGAAGCTTTCTTT
TRBJ1-2 | TRBV18 | NA | NA | CASSPGKLNYGYTF | TGTGCCAGCTCACCAGGGAAACTTAACTATGGCTACACCTTC
TRBJ2-3 | TRBV18 | TRBD1 | NA | CASSTGQGGTDTQYF | TGTGCCAGCTCAACCGGACAGGGCGGCACAGATACGCAGTATTTT
TRBJ2-3 | TRBV11-2 | TRBD2 | NA | CASSLARAGGTDTQYF | TGTGCCAGCAGCTTGGCTCGGGCGGGAGGCACAGATACGCAGTATTTT
TRBJ1-1 | TRBV29-1 | NA | NA | CSVESGNTEAFF | TGCAGCGTTGAGAGTGGAAACACTGAAGCTTTCTTT
TRBJ2-2 | TRBV7-2 | NA | few | CASSGGAWTGELFF | TGTGCCAGCAGTGGAGGGGCTTGGACCGGGGAGCTGTTTTTT
TRBJ2-3 | TRBV9 | TRBD1 | NA | CASSPGPGQTTDTQYF | TGTGCCAGCAGCCCGGGCCCGGGACAGACGACAGATACGCAGTATTTT
TRBJ1-5 | TRBV30 | NA | few | CAWSVLGTTTQPQHF | TGTGCCTGGAGTGTACTCGGGACCACTACGCAGCCCCAGCATTTT
TRBJ2-5 | TRBV28 | NA | NA | CASKPPRRAQETQYF | TGTGCCAGCAAACCCCCACGAAGAGCACAAGAGACCCAGTACTTC
TRBJ1-1 | TRBV19 | TRBD1 | NA | CASSAGTGGPAAFF | TGTGCCAGTAGTGCCGGGACAGGGGGTCCTGCAGCTTTCTTT
TRBJ2-2 | TRBV6-6 | TRBD2 | once | CASSITSGANTGELFF | TGTGCCAGCAGTATTACCAGCGGGGCGAACACCGGGGAGCTGTTTTTT
TRBJ1-5 | TRBV6-5 | TRBD1 | NA | CASSYSDRDAQF | TGTGCCAGCAGTTACTCGGACAGGGATGCTCAGTTT
TRBJ2-5 | TRBV10-3 | TRBD2 | NA | CAIREGLAGETQYF | TGTGCCATCAGGGAAGGACTAGCGGGAGAGACCCAGTACTTC
TRBJ2-1 | TRBV6-1 | NA | NA | CASSVPRRAVRMEQFF | TGTGCCAGCAGTGTGCCTCGGAGAGCTGTTCGAATGGAGCAGTTCTTC
TRBJ2-1 | TRBV20-1 | NA | NA | CSPWDINEQFF | TGCAGTCCCTGGGACATCAATGAGCAGTTCTTC
TRBJ1-2 | TRBV6-1 | NA | NA | CASSITGTNYGYTF | TGTGCCAGCAGCATTACAGGGACTAACTATGGCTACACCTTC
TRBJ1-2 | TRBV6-5 | NA | few | CASRNRRLYGYTF | TGTGCCAGCAGGAACCGCCGCCTCTATGGCTACACCTTC
TRBJ1-1 | TRBV13 | NA | NA | CASSFRRREAFF | TGTGCCAGCAGCTTTAGACGGAGGGAAGCTTTCTTT
TRBJ1-2 | TRBV10-1 | NA | NA | CASRSCGYTF | TGCGCCAGTCGCAGTTGTGGCTACACCTTC
TRBJ1-2 | TRBV6-6 | NA | NA | CASRSDSNYGYTF | TGTGCCAGCAGGAGTGACTCAAACTATGGCTACACCTTC
TRBJ2-5 | TRBV7-9 | NA | NA | CASSLFRETQYF | TGTGCCAGCAGCTTATTTCGAGAGACCCAGTACTTC
TRBJ1-2 | TRBV28 | NA | NA | CASSLRRSILGYTF | TGTGCCAGCAGTTTAAGAAGGTCTATCCTTGGCTACACCTTC
TRBJ1-1 | TRBV30 | NA | NA | CAWSPGWGTEAFF | TGTGCCTGGAGCCCAGGGTGGGGCACTGAAGCTTTCTTT
TRBJ2-4 | TRBV28 | NA | NA | CASRNRKAKAKNIQYF | TGTGCCAGCAGAAACAGGAAAGCTAAAGCCAAAAACATTCAGTACTTC
TRBJ1-5 | TRBV28 | NA | few | CASSHRVLSNQPQHF | TGTGCCAGCAGTCACAGGGTACTTAGCAATCAGCCCCAGCATTTT
TRBJ1-4 | TRBV30 | TRBD1 | NA | CAWSVRQGLDEKLFF | TGTGCCTGGAGTGTACGACAGGGGCTGGATGAAAAACTGTTTTTT
TRBJ1-2 | TRBV2 | TRBD1 | few | CASSRPGTGGNGYTF | TGTGCCAGCAGTCGTCCCGGGACAGGGGGCAATGGCTACACCTTC
TRBJ2-3 | TRBV28 | NA | NA | CASGDGSTDTQYF | TGTGCCAGCGGGGACGGCAGCACAGATACGCAGTATTTT
TRBJ1-1 | TRBV13 | TRBD1 | NA | CASSAEQGSTEAFF | TGTGCCAGCAGCGCCGAACAGGGGAGCACTGAAGCTTTCTTT
TRBJ2-7 | TRBV9 | NA | NA | CASSPGSRDEQYF | TGTGCCAGCAGCCCCGGGAGTAGGGACGAGCAGTACTTC
TRBJ1-2 | TRBV7-9 | NA | few | CASSLGPAGYTF | TGTGCCAGCAGCTTAGGCCCCGCTGGCTACACCTTC
TRBJ1-5 | TRBV13 | NA | once | CASSFRRGNQPQHF | TGTGCCAGCAGCTTTCGGCGGGGCAATCAGCCCCAGCATTTT
TRBJ1-2 | TRBV11-1 | TRBD1 | NA | CASSSGTGGGYTF | TGTGCCAGCAGCTCCGGGACAGGGGGAGGCTACACCTTC
TRBJ2-5 | TRBV5-1 | NA | NA | CASSLRGVVQETQYF | TGCGCCAGCAGCTTGAGGGGAGTAGTCCAAGAGACCCAGTACTTC
TRBJ2-1 | TRBV9 | TRBD1 | NA | CASSVRTGGHNEQFF | TGTGCCAGCAGCGTTAGGACAGGGGGACACAATGAGCAGTTCTTC
TRBJ1-3 | TRBV5-1 | NA | once | CASSLGGYNWQGTAGNTIYF | TGCGCCAGCAGCTTGGGAGGTTACAACTGGCAGGGAACTGCTGGAAACACCATATATTTT
TRBJ2-7 | TRBV27 | NA | NA | CASRSLPDLPHEQYF | TGTGCCAGCAGAAGTTTACCAGATCTTCCCCACGAGCAGTACTTC
TRBJ2-4 | TRBV6-5 | NA | few | CASSRAQRGKNIQYF | TGTGCCAGCAGTCGTGCCCAACGTGGCAAAAACATTCAGTACTTC